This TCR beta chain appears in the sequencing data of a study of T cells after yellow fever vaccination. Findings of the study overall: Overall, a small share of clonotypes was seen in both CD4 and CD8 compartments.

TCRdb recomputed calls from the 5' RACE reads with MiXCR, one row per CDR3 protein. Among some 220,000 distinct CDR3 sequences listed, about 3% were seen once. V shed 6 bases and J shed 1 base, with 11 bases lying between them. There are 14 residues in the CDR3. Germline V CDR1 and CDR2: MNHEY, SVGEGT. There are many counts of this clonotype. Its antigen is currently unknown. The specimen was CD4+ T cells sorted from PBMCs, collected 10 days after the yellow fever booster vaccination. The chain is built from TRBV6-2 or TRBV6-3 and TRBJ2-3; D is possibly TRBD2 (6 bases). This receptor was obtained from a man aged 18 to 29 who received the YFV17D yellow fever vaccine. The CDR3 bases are TGTGCCAGCAGCTACGGCGGGGGCACAGATACGCAGTATTTT. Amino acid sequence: CASSYGGGTDTQYF.